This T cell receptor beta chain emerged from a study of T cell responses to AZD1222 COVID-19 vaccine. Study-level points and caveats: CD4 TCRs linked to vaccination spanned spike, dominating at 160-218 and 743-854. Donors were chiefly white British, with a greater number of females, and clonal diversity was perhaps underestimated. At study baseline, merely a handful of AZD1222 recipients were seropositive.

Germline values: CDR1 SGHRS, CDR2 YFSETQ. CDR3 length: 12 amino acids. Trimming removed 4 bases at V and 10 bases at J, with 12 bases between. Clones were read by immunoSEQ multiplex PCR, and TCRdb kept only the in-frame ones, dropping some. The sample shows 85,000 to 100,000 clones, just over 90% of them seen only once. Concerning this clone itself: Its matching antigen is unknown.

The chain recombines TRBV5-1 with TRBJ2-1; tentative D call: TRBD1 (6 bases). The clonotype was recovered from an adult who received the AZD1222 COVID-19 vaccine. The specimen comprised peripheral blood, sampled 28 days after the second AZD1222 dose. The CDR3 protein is CASSRDIGEQFF. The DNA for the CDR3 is TGCGCCAGCAGCCGGGACATAGGAGAGCAGTTCTTC.